One sample yielded the 19 T cell receptor beta chains listed below, sequenced in a study of CD8+ T cells in alopecia areata. Sequencing templates came from extracted RNA that was reverse transcribed into cDNA. The data were produced by immunoSEQ multiplex PCR, yet TCRdb's version contains in-frame clones alone and is incomplete. The sample yields 12,000 or so clones, roughly 65% seen once. Peripheral blood samples and lesional scalp punch biopsies were obtained from alopecia areata patients. Input material: skin. The origin of the receptors is a human donor with alopecia areata.

V is TRBV5-1 and J is TRBJ2-5; D is ambiguous. The J call may be in error: the DNA end matches TRBJ2-7 better. CDR1 and CDR2 from the germline V gene are SGHRS and YFSETQ. The CDR3 runs to 14 residues. CDR3 loop: CASSLDRAAYEQYF. CDR3 nucleotides: TGCGCCAGCAGCTTGGATAGGGCCGCTTACGAGCAGTACTTC.

This chain links TRBV4-1 with TRBJ1-1, with D tentatively TRBD1 (5 bases). Between the trimmed V and J ends, which lost 0 bases and 4 bases, there was a span of 12 bases. This CDR3 is 15 amino acids long. Germline assignment: CDR1 MGHRA and CDR2 YSYEKL. The CDR3 DNA reads as TGCGCCAGCAGCCAAGATGGGAGGGGTTTCACTGAAGCTTTCTTT. Its protein product is CASSQDGRGFTEAFF.

The J gene is TRBJ2-5, the V gene TRBV28; 10 bases are a match to TRBD2. V shed 7 bases and J 5 bases; nucleotides not matched to a gene: 10. Germline CDR1 and CDR2: MDHEN and SYDVKM. The CDR3 spans 15 residues. The CDR3 spells CASTSGSGVGETQYF. The CDR3, as DNA: TGTGCCAGCACTAGCGGGAGTGGAGTCGGGGAGACCCAGTACTTC.

This clone was observed a few times. J is TRBJ2-3 and V is TRBV6-1; TRBD2 aligns across 8 bases. J gave up 1 base and V 8 bases, and 8 bases lay outside the gene matches. Germline CDR1 and CDR2: MNHNS and SASEGT. The CDR3 consists of 15 residues. The CDR3 reads CASAPGREGTDTQYF. The DNA for the CDR3 is TGTGCCAGCGCCCCGGGGCGGGAGGGCACAGATACGCAGTATTTT.

J is TRBJ2-5 and V is TRBV20-1; D not resolved. Near its end, the DNA agrees better with TRBJ2-7, so the J call may be wrong. The V gene's germline CDR1 is DFQATT and CDR2 SNEGSKA (reference sequence). This CDR3 contains 11 residues. In DNA, the CDR3 is TGCAGTGCTTCCAAGGGCTACGAGCAGTACTTC. It yields the protein CSASKGYEQYF.

The chain recombines TRBV12-5 with TRBJ2-7; 9 nucleotides agree with TRBD1. Germline CDR1 reads LGHNT; CDR2 reads FRNRAP. The CDR3 is 14 residues long. The junction had 7 bases not matched to a gene; V was cut back by 6 bases and J by 4 bases. The CDR3 region has the DNA TGTGCTAGTGGAGAGGGACAGGGATTTTACGAGCAGTACTTC. Protein: CASGEGQGFYEQYF.

This CDR3 reads CASSHRGDRIQEQFF. Written as DNA, the CDR3 is TGCGCCAGCAGCCACCGCGGGGACAGGATCCAGGAGCAGTTCTTC. This rearrangement joins TRBV4-3 to TRBJ2-1; 8 bases agree with TRBD1. Germline V gene lookup returns CDR1 LGHNA and CDR2 YSLEER. The CDR3 is made up of 15 amino acids. Trimming at V came to 3 bases and at J to 10 bases, leaving 11 bases not matched to a gene.

The chain recombines TRBV10-3 with TRBJ2-5, with D tentatively TRBD1 (5 bases). V lost 2 bases and J 5 bases, leaving 18 bases between the germline ends. Germline loops: CDR1 ENHRY, CDR2 SYGVKD. The CDR3 is 16 amino acids. CDR3 sequence reads: CAISEGTNHRFETQYF. DNA for the CDR3: TGTGCCATCAGTGAGGGCACTAATCACAGGTTCGAGACCCAGTACTTC.

The chain carries TRBV5-1 and TRBJ2-1, with 9 nucleotides matching TRBD2. CDR1 and CDR2 (germline): SGHRS, YFSETQ. The CDR3 loop spans 17 amino acids. Losses at the gene ends were 0 bases for V and 0 bases for J; bases not matched to a gene: 4. The CDR3 loop is CASSLVPSGTSYNEQFF. CDR3 DNA sequence: TGCGCCAGCAGCTTGGTGCCTAGCGGGACCTCCTACAATGAGCAGTTCTTC.

The J gene is TRBJ2-7, the V gene TRBV5-1; TRBD2 is a possible D gene (6 bases). CDR3 length: 17 residues. V lost 0 bases to trimming and J lost 3 bases, with 19 bases between them. The germline V gene has CDR1 SGHRS and CDR2 YFSETQ. DNA for the CDR3: TGCGCCAGCAGCTTGGGGACCTTTCGGGGGAGCTTCTACGAGCAGTACTTC. This translates into CASSLGTFRGSFYEQYF.

This clone was detected a few times. The chain combines TRBV4-1 with TRBJ2-5; 7 bases align to TRBD2. J lost 5 bases, V lost 1 base, and 16 bases had no gene match. The CDR3 runs 18 residues. The germline gives CDR1 MGHRA, CDR2 YSYEKL. The CDR3 loop is CASSQVDLGLPSPETQYF. CDR3 nucleotide sequence: TGCGCCAGCAGCCAAGTGGACCTGGGACTACCGAGCCCGGAGACCCAGTACTTC.

V is TRBV6-5 and J is TRBJ2-2; D is unclear. Germline CDR1 is MNHEY and CDR2 is SVGAGI. The CDR3 covers 15 residues. Between the trimmed V and J ends, which lost 1 base and 2 bases, there was a span of 8 bases. This chain's CDR3 is CASSYFTTNTGELFF. In nucleotides, the CDR3 is TGTGCCAGCAGTTACTTTACTACTAACACCGGGGAGCTGTTTTTT.

This rearrangement joins TRBV18 to TRBJ1-6, with no clear D. The CDR3 consists of 13 residues. With 3 bases removed from V and 10 bases from J, the gap between germline ends came to 10 bases. Germline V gives CDR1 KGHSH, CDR2 LQKENI. CDR3 sequence: CASSPGENSPLHF. DNA of the CDR3: TGTGCCAGCTCACCCGGAGAGAACTCACCCCTCCACTTT.

This rearrangement joins TRBV30 to TRBJ2-7; D is perhaps TRBD1 or TRBD2 (5 bases each). V was pared by 2 bases and J by 6 bases, with 11 bases between. This CDR3 is 12 amino acids long. Germline CDR1 reads GTSNPN; CDR2 reads SVGIG (reference sequence). In DNA, the CDR3 is TGTGCCTGGAGTCGGCAGGGAGCCGAGCAGTACTTC. As protein: CAWSRQGAEQYF.

This clone came up a few times. CDR3 region: CASSPNAEMDEKLFF. Written as DNA, the CDR3 is TGTGCCAGCTCACCCAACGCCGAGATGGATGAAAAACTGTTTTTT. The genes are TRBV18 and TRBJ1-4; D is undetermined. This CDR3 region has 15 residues. V lost 3 bases and J 6 bases, leaving 14 bases between the germline ends. Germline lookup yields CDR1 KGHSH and CDR2 LQKENI.

The chain recombines TRBV5-1 with TRBJ2-7, with TRBD1 as a possible D gene (7 bases). CDR1 SGHRS and CDR2 YFSETQ come from the germline V gene. The CDR3 is 16 amino acids. V was pared by 5 bases and J by 5 bases, with 23 bases between. The CDR3 DNA reads TGCGCCAGCAGATCCTCAGGGGGGACCGCACTGGACGAGCAGTACTTC. As protein: CASRSSGGTALDEQYF.

V gene TRBV5-1 combines with J gene TRBJ2-5, with no clear D. The J call may be incorrect, as the DNA end agrees better with TRBJ2-7. Germline lookup yields CDR1 SGHRS and CDR2 YFSETQ. The CDR3 is 12 amino acids. This chain's CDR3 is CASSLLPYEQYF. The CDR3 coding sequence is TGCGCCAGCAGCTTGTTGCCCTACGAGCAGTACTTC.

The chain has TRBV7-3 and TRBJ2-3, with 7 bases fitting TRBD2. The CDR3 consists of 15 residues. Per the germline V gene, CDR1 is SGHTA and CDR2 is FQGTGA. J was trimmed by 6 bases and V by 5 bases; bases with no gene match: 11. CDR3 nucleotides: TGTGCCAGCAGCATAATTGGGGGAGGGCGGGATACGCAGTATTTT. This gives the protein CASSIIGGGRDTQYF. The variable domain in full, completed from reference TRBV7-3 and TRBJ2-3, reads GAGVSQTPSNKVTEKGKYVELRCDPISGHTALYWYRQSLGQGPEFLIYFQGTGAADDSGLPNDRFFAVRPEGSVSTLKIQRTERGDSAVYLCASSIIGGGRDTQYFGPGTRLTVL.

There are a few counts of this clone. The chain has TRBV7-3 and TRBJ2-7; 10 nucleotides align to TRBD2. The V gene end was trimmed by 4 bases and the J gene end by 2 bases; junction bases not matched to a gene: 8. Germline V CDR1 and CDR2: SGHTA, FQGTGA. CDR3 size: 16 residues. The CDR3 DNA is TGTGCCAGCAGCTCGATAGGGACTAGCGCAACCTACGAGCAGTACTTC. It codes for CASSSIGTSATYEQYF.